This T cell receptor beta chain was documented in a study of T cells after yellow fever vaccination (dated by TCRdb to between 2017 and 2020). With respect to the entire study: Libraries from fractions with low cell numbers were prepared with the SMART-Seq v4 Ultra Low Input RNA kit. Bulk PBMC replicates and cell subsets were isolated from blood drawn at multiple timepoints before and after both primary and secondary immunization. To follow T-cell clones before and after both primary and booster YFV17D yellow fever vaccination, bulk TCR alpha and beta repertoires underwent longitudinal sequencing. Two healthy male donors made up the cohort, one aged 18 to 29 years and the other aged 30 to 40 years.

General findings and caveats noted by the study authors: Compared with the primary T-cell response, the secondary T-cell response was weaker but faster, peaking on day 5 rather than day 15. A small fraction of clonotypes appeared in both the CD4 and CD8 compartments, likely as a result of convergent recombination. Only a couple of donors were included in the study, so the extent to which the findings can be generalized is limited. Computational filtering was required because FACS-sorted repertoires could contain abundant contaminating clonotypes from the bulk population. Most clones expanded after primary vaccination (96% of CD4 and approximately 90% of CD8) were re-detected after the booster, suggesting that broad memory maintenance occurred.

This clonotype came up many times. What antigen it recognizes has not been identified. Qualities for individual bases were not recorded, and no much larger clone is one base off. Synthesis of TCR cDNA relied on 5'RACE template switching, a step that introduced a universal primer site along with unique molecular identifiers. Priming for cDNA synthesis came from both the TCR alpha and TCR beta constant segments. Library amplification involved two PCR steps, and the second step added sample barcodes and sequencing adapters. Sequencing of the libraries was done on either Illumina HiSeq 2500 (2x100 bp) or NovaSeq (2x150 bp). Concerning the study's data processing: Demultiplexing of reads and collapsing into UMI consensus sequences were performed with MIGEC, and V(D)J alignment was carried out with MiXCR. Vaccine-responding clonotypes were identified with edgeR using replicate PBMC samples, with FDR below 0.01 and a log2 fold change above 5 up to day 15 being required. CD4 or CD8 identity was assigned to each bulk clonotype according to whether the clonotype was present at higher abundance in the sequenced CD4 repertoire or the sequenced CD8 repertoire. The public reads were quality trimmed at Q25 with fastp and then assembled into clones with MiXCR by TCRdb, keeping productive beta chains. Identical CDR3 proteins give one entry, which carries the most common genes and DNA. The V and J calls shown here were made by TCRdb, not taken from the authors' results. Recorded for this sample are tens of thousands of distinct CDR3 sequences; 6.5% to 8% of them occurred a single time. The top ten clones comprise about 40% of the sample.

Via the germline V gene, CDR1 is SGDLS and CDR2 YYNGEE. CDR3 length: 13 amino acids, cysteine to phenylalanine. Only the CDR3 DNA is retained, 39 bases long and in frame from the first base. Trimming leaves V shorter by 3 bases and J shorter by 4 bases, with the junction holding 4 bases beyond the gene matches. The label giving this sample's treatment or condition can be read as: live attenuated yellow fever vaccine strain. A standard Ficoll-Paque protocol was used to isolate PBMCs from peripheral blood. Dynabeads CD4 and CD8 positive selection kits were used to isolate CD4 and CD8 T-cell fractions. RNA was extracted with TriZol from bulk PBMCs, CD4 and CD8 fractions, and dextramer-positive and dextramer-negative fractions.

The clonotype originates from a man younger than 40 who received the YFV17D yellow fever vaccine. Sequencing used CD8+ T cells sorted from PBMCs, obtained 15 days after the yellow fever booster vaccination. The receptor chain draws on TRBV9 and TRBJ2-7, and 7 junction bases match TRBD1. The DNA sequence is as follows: TGTGCCAGCAGCGGATCGACAGGGTACGAGCAGTACTTC. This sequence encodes CASSGSTGYEQYF.